The clone carrying this T cell receptor (beta chain) turned up a few times. Antigen: not known. The sample comes from a study of blood T cells in healthy people across ages. From germline, CDR1 is MNHEY and CDR2 SMNVEV (reference sequence). The CDR3 covers 19 residues. Trimming pared 2 bases from V and 6 bases from J, leaving 23 bases between. Notes on the study in general: Because donor CMV status was unknown, expanded clonotype changes were possibly confounded.

Through a sample-barcoded 5' primer and a J-beta primer mix, a second PCR was run for 7 to 11 cycles. TCRdb called the 5' RACE reads again in MiXCR, with one record for every CDR3 protein. The data contain around 1,800,000 distinct CDR3 sequences, approximately 40% of them seen just once; the ten biggest clones take up more than 20%. Peripheral blood was drawn, roughly 10 milliliters per donor. Material: blood. This sequence originates from a human donor in good health. The V call is TRBV27, the J call TRBJ1-6, with D possibly TRBD1 on 5 matching bases. The CDR3 protein is CASSLAGRAVTRGNSPLHF. The CDR3, as DNA: TGTGCCAGCAGTTTAGCAGGGCGTGCGGTTACACGCGGTAATTCACCCCTCCACTTT.